The rows below give T cell receptor beta chains drawn from one sample of a study of human T cells and chemical hapten exposure. TCRdb re-derived calls from the RACE reads in MiXCR, one entry per CDR3 protein. The sample has some 65,000 distinct CDR3 sequences; around 6.1% are singletons. The specimen was whole blood. Receptor source: a female donor in good health. Some clones in this sample may be carry-over from other donors' samples. The CDR3 runs from the conserved cysteine through the conserved F or W. A D gene is named only where the DNA matches it firmly. Size is stated for part of the rows, as once, few or many counts, or as a class when the clone is expanded.

d_call j_call v_call clone_size cdr3_aa cdr3_nt
- TRBJ1-1 TRBV12-5 - CASGLVVVRGFGNTEAFF TGTGCTAGTGGTTTGGTAGTAGTCAGAGGCTTCGGGAACACTGAAGCTTTCTTT
- TRBJ2-3 TRBV12-3/TRBV12-4 many CASIAGSRTDTQYF TGTGCCAGCATCGCAGGATCTCGCACAGATACGCAGTATTTT
- TRBJ2-5 TRBV27 few CASSLNGVVETQYF TGTGCCAGCAGTTTAAACGGGGTGGTAGAGACCCAGTACTTC
- TRBJ1-1 TRBV20-1 few CSARPGSNGEAFF TGCAGTGCTAGACCAGGCTCCAATGGTGAAGCTTTCTTT
- TRBJ2-5 TRBV7-2 many CASSLGGSGETQYF TGTGCCAGCAGCTTAGGGGGGAGCGGAGAGACCCAGTACTTC
- TRBJ1-1 TRBV12-5 few CASGYDAEAFF TGTGCTAGTGGCTACGACGCTGAAGCTTTCTTT
- TRBJ1-6 TRBV19 - CATRLPGHLNSPLHF TGTGCCACCAGACTACCTGGACATCTGAATTCACCCCTCCACTTT
- TRBJ2-6 TRBV2 many CASSERGPVSGANVLTF TGTGCCAGCAGTGAGCGCGGGCCCGTCTCTGGGGCCAACGTCCTGACTTTC
- TRBJ2-1 TRBV7-8 - CASSETEDNEQFF TGTGCCAGCAGCGAGACAGAGGACAATGAGCAGTTCTTC
- TRBJ1-1 TRBV6-2/TRBV6-3 few CASSYSRFRENTEAFF TGTGCCAGCAGTTACTCGAGGTTTCGGGAGAACACTGAAGCTTTCTTT
TRBD1 TRBJ1-4 TRBV20-1 many CSGVTGAHEKLFF TGCAGTGGAGTGACAGGGGCGCATGAAAAACTGTTTTTT
- TRBJ1-2 TRBV3-1 - CASSQEVQGGGYTF TGTGCCAGCAGCCAAGAAGTACAGGGTGGTGGCTACACCTTC
- TRBJ2-1 TRBV29-1 many CSVEDLTEDPSNEQFF TGCAGCGTTGAAGATCTAACGGAGGACCCTTCCAATGAGCAGTTCTTC
- TRBJ1-5 TRBV5-1 - CASSSGSGQPQHF TGCGCCAGCAGCTCAGGGTCGGGACAGCCCCAGCATTTT
- TRBJ2-7 TRBV6-5 many CASSYSYTTGSYEQYF TGTGCCAGCAGTTACTCCTATACAACAGGAAGCTACGAGCAGTACTTC
TRBD2 TRBJ2-5 TRBV4-2 - CASSQDSGTSGRRGPQETQYF TGTGCCAGCAGCCAAGATTCCGGGACTAGCGGGAGGAGGGGGCCCCAAGAGACCCAGTACTTC
- TRBJ1-2 TRBV6-6 few CASTRQRTIYGYTF TGTGCCAGCACCCGGCAGAGAACCATCTATGGCTACACCTTC
TRBD1 TRBJ2-7 TRBV5-1 many CASSLGQGTPYEQYF TGCGCCAGCAGCTTGGGACAGGGAACGCCCTACGAGCAGTACTTC
TRBD2 TRBJ2-7 TRBV20-1 many CSATMGLAGYEQYF TGCAGTGCCACCATGGGACTAGCGGGATACGAGCAGTACTTC
TRBD2 TRBJ2-1 TRBV6-5 - CASSHGGEVLYNEQFF TGTGCCAGCAGTCATGGGGGGGAGGTACTTTACAATGAGCAGTTCTTC
TRBD2 TRBJ2-1 TRBV5-1 few CASRPGTSSNEQFF TGCGCCAGCAGGCCCGGGACTAGCAGCAATGAGCAGTTCTTC
- TRBJ2-3 TRBV7-2 few CASSLVTSGDTQYF TGTGCCAGCAGCTTAGTAACCTCCGGCGATACGCAGTATTTT
- TRBJ2-2 TRBV11-3 few CASSLDGTGELFF TGTGCCAGCAGCTTAGATGGCACCGGGGAGCTGTTTTTT
TRBD1 TRBJ2-3 TRBV29-1 few CSVETQGAYQYF TGCAGCGTTGAAACCCAGGGGGCCTATCAGTATTTT
- TRBJ1-1 TRBV30 - CAWGRGGNTEAFF TGTGCCTGGGGCAGGGGAGGGAACACTGAAGCTTTCTTT
- TRBJ2-3 TRBV20-1 many CSASGLNPTDTQYF TGCAGTGCTAGTGGGCTCAACCCGACCGATACGCAGTATTTT
TRBD2 TRBJ2-2 TRBV28 - CASSLLTSGRPTGELFF TGTGCCAGCAGCCTCCTGACTAGCGGGAGGCCCACCGGGGAGCTGTTTTTT
TRBD2 TRBJ2-7 TRBV4-1 - CASSQGLLAGGYEQYF TGCGCCAGCAGCCAAGGCTTACTAGCGGGAGGGTACGAGCAGTACTTC
- TRBJ2-3 TRBV7-2 few CASSLGASRDTQYF TGTGCCAGCAGCTTAGGCGCGAGCAGAGATACGCAGTATTTT